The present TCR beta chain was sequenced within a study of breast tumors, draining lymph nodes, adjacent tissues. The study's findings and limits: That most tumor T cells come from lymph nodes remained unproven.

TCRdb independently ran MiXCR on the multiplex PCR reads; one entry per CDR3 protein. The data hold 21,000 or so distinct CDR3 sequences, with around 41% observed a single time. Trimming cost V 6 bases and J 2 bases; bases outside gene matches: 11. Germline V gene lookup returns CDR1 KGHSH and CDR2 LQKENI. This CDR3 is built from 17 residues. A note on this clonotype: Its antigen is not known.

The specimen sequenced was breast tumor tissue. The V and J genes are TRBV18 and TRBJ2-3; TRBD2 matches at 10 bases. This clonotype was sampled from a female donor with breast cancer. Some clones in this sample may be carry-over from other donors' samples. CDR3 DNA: TGTGCCAGCTCTTTCCGACCGACTAGCGGGCTCACAGATACGCAGTATTTT. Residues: CASSFRPTSGLTDTQYF.